This T cell receptor (beta chain) is drawn from a study of T-cell memory formation after mild COVID-19. TCRdb re-called the 5' RACE reads with MiXCR, one entry per CDR3 protein. The profile covers about 470,000 distinct CDR3 sequences, with roughly 20% appearing a single time and approximately 13% taken by the ten largest. The CDR3 covers 14 residues. Trimming left V 2 bases short and J 4 bases short, with 10 bases between. Germline V gene data show CDR1 as LGHDT and CDR2 as YNNKEL (reference sequence). V usage is TRBV3-1 and J usage is TRBJ2-3, with D hard to call. The origin of this receptor is an adult woman who had mild COVID-19 (a few samples of this study predate the infection). Cell type and time point are not known. Input material: PBMCs or a T cell subset sorted from them (not recorded which). The DNA for the CDR3 is TGTGCCAGCAGCCAAACGGTGATGGCAGATACGCAGTATTTT. Its translation is CASSQTVMADTQYF.